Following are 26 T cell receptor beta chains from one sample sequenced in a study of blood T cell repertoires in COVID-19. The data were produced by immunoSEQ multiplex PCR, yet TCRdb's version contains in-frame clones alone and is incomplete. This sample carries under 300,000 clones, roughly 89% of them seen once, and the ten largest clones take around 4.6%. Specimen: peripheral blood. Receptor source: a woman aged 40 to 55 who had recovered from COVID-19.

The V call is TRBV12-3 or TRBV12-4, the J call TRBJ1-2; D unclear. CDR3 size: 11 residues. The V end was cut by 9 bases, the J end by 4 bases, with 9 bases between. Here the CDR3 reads CASNRGYGYTF. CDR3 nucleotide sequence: TGTGCCAGTAACCGGGGCTATGGCTACACCTTC.

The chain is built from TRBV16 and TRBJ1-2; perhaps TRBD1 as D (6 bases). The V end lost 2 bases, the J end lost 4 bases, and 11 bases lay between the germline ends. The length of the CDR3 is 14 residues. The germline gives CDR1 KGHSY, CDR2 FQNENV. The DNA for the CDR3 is TGTGCCAGCAGCCAACAGGGGCGGAGCTATGGCTACACCTTC. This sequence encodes CASSQQGRSYGYTF.

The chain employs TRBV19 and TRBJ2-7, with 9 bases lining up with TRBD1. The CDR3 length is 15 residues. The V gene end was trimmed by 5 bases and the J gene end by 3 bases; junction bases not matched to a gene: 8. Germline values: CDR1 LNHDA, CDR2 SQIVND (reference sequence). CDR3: CASSLRTGVNYEQYF. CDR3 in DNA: TGTGCCAGTAGTTTAAGGACAGGGGTCAACTACGAGCAGTACTTC.

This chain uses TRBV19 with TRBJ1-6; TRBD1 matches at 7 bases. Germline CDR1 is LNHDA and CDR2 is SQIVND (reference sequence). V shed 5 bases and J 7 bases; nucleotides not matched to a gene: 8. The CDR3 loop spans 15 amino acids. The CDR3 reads CASSSETGWNSPLHF. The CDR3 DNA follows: TGTGCCAGTAGTTCCGAGACAGGGTGGAATTCACCCCTCCACTTT. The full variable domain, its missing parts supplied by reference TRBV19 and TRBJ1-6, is DGGITQSPKYLFRKEGQNVTLSCEQNLNHDAMYWYRQDPGQGLRLIYYSQIVNDFQKGDIAEGYSVSREKKESFPLTVTSAQKNPTAFYLCASSSETGWNSPLHFGNGTRLTVT.

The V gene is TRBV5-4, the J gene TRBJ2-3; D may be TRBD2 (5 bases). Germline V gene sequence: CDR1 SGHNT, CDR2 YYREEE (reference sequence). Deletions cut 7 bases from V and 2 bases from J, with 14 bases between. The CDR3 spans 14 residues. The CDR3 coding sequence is TGTGCCAGCGGGCGGACTTTTGCCACAGATACGCAGTATTTT. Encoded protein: CASGRTFATDTQYF.

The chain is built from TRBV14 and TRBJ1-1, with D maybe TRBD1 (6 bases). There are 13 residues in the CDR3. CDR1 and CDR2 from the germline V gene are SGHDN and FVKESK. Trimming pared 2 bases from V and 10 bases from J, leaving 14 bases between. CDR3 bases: TGTGCCAGCAGCCAATTTTCTTTACAGGGAGCTTTCTTT. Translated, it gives CASSQFSLQGAFF.

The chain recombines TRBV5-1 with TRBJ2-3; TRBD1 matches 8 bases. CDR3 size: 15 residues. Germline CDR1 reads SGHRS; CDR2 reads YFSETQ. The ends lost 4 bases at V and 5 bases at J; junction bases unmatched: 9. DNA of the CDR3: TGCGCCAGCAGCCTACTGACAGGGGTAATAGATACGCAGTATTTT. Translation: CASSLLTGVIDTQYF. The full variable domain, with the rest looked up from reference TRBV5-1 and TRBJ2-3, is KAGVTQTPRYLIKTRGQQVTLSCSPISGHRSVSWYQQTPGQGLQFLFEYFSETQRNKGNFPGRFSGRQFSNSRSEMNVSTLELGDSALYLCASSLLTGVIDTQYFGPGTRLTVL.

CDR3 loop: CASSSTSGSTDTQYF. The CDR3 coding sequence is TGTGCCAGCAGCTCTACTAGCGGGAGCACAGATACGCAGTATTTT. V usage is TRBV5-5 and J usage is TRBJ2-3; 9 bases are shared with TRBD2. The CDR3 spans 15 residues. Germline loops: CDR1 SGHKS, CDR2 YYEKEE (reference sequence). V was pared by 3 bases and J by 0 bases, with 2 bases of the junction left unmatched.

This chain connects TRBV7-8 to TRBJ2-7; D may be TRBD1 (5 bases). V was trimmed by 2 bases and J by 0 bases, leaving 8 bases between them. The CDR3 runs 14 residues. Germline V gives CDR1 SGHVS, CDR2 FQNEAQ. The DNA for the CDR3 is TGTGCCAGCAGCTTACGAGACAGCTCCTACGAGCAGTACGTC. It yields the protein CASSLRDSSYEQYV.

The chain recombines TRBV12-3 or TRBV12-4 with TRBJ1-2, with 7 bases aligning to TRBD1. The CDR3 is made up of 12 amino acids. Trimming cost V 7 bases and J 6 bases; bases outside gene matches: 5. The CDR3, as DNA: TGTGCCAGCAAGGGACAGTTCAATGGCTACACCTTC. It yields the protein CASKGQFNGYTF.

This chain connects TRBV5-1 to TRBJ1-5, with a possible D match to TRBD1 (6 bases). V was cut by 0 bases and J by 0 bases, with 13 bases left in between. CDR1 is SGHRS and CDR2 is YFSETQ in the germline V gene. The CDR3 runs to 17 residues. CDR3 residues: CASSLVRGIYSNQPQHF. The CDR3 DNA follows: TGCGCCAGCAGCTTGGTTAGGGGGATTTATAGCAATCAGCCCCAGCATTTT.

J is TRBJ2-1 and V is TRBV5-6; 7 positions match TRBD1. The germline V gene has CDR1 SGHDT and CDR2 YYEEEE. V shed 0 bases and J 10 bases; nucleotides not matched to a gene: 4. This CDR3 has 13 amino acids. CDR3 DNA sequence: TGTGCCAGCAGCTTGGTAGGGACAGACGAGCAGTTCTTC. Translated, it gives CASSLVGTDEQFF.

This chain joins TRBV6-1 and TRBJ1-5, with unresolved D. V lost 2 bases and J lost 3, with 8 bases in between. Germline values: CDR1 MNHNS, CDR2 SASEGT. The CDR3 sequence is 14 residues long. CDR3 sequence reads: CASSELSVNQPQHF. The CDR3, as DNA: TGTGCCAGCAGTGAATTGTCAGTCAATCAGCCCCAGCATTTT.

DNA for the CDR3: TGCGCCAGCAGCTCGGGGATAGCGGCAGCAACTAATGAAAAACTGTTTTTT. It yields the protein CASSSGIAAATNEKLFF. The V gene is TRBV5-1, the J gene TRBJ1-4; D gene ambiguous. The CDR3 runs to 17 residues. From germline, CDR1 is SGHRS and CDR2 YFSETQ. Trimming cost V 3 bases and J 0 bases, with 15 bases left between them.

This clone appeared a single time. CDR3 sequence: CASSQEGLLNEQFF. The CDR3 nucleotides are TGTGCCAGCAGCCAAGAGGGACTACTCAATGAGCAGTTCTTC. The chain recombines TRBV3-1 (or the pseudogene TRBV3-2) with TRBJ2-1; 7 nucleotides agree with TRBD2. V trimming: 0 bases; J trimming: 6 bases; junction bases outside the gene matches: 2. CDR3 length: 14 amino acids. Germline V lookup: CDR1 LGHDT, CDR2 YNNKEL (reference sequence).

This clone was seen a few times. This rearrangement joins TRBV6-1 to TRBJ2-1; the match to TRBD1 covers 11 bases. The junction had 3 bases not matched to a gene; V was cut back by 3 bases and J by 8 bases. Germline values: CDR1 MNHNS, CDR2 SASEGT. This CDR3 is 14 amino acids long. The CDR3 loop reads CASSDGQGADEQFF. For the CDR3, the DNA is TGTGCCAGCAGTGATGGACAGGGGGCGGATGAGCAGTTCTTC.

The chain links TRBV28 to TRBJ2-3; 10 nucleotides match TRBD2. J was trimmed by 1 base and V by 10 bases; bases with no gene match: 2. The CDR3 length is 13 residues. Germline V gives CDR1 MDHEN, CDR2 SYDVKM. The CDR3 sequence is CAIGTSGTDTQYF. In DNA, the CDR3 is TGTGCCATCGGGACTAGCGGCACAGATACGCAGTATTTT.

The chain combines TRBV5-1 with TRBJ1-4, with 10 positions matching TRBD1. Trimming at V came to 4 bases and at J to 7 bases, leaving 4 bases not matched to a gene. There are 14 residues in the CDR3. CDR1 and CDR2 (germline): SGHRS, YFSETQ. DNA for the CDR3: TGCGCCAGCAGCGCTGGACAGGGGGGTGAAAAACTGTTTTTT. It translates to CASSAGQGGEKLFF.

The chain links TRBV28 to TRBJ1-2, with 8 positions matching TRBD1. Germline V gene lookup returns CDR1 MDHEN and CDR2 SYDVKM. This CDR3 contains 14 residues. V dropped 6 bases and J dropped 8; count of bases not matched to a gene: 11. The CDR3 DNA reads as TGTGCCAGCAGCCCTCTGGACAGGGCGGGGGGCTACACCTTC. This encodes CASSPLDRAGGYTF.

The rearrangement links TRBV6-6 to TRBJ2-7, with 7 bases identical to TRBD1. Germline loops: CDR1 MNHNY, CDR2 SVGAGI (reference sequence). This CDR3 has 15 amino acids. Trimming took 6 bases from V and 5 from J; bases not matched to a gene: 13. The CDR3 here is CASRPNRGVSHEQYF. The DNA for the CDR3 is TGTGCCAGCAGACCAAACAGGGGAGTATCGCACGAGCAGTACTTC.

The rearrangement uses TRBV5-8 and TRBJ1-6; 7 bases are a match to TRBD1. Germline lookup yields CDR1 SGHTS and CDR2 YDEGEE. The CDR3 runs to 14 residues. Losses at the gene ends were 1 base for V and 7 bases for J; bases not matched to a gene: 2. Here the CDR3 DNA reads TGTGCCAGCAGCTTGAGGGACAGAAATTCACCCCTCCACTTT. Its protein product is CASSLRDRNSPLHF.

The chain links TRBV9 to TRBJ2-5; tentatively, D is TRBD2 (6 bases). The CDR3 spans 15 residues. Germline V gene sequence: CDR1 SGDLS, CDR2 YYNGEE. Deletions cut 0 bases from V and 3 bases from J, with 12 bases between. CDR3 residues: CASSVVSGLEETQYF. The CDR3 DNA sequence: TGTGCCAGCAGCGTAGTATCGGGACTGGAAGAGACCCAGTACTTC.

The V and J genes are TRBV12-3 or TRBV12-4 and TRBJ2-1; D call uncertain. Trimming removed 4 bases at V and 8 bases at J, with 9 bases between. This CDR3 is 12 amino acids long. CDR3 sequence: CASSSYSYEQFF. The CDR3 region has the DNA TGTGCCAGCAGTTCATACAGCTATGAGCAGTTCTTC.

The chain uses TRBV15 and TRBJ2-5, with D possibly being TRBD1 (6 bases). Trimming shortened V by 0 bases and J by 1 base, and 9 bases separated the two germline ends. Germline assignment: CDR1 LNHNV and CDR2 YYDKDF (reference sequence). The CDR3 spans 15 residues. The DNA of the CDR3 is TGTGCCACCAGCAGAGATCAGGGGCCCCAAGAGACCCAGTACTTC. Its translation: CATSRDQGPQETQYF. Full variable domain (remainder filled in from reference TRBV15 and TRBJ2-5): DAMVIQNPRYQVTQFGKPVTLSCSQTLNHNVMYWYQQKSSQAPKLLFHYYDKDFNNEADTPDNFQSRRPNTSFCFLDIRSPGLGDTAMYLCATSRDQGPQETQYFGPGTRLLVL.

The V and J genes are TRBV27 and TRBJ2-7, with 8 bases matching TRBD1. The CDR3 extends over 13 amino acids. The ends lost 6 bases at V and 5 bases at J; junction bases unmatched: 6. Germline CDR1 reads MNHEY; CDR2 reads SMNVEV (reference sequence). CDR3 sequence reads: CASRKQGEDEQYV. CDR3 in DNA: TGTGCCAGCAGGAAACAGGGGGAGGACGAGCAGTACGTC.

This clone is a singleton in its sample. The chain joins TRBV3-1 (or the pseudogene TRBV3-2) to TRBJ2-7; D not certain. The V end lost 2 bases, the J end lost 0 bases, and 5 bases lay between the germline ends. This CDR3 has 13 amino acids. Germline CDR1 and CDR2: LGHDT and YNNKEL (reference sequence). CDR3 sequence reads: CASSQLSSYEQYF. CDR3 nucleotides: TGTGCCAGCAGCCAATTGAGCTCCTACGAGCAGTACTTC.